This T cell receptor beta chain was documented in a study of blood T cells in healthy people across ages (dated by TCRdb to the mid-2010s). For the wider study: In model experiments, template switching captured roughly one uniquely barcoded TCR beta cDNA molecule for every two T cells. Using deep sequencing normalized with unique cDNA molecular identifiers, the study measured how TCR beta repertoire diversity changes with age. Four age groups were formed from the donors: young (average 16 years), middle-aged (approximately 39), aged (more than 55) and long-lived (82). To avoid experimental bias, donors of different ages were distributed randomly across sequencing lanes. For two donors (one aged 18 to 30 and one aged 80 or older), the study analyzed two additional independent replicas of 1 million unique cDNA reads from the same blood draw. The research as a whole found: Donor CMV infection status was unknown, potentially confounding age-related changes in expanded clonotypes. Bulk unsorted PBMC profiling prevented conclusive comparison of naive and antigen-experienced compartments. Estimates of total diversity based on one million sequenced T cells were regarded as lower bounds and as underestimates. Compared with the aged group, the long-lived group had more naive CD4+ T cells, fewer expanded clones and increased TCR diversity, a pattern suggesting age selection. Observed TCR beta diversity per million T cells fell roughly linearly with age, and a significant reduction was already apparent by age roughly 40. A strong correlation was found between observed TCR beta diversity and the percentage of naive T cells measured by flow cytometry.

This clonotype was recorded a few times. The antigen this receptor binds is unknown. Per-nucleotide qualities are absent, and no much larger clonotype sits a single base away. The CDR3 runs 10 residues from the cysteine to the phenylalanine. Only the CDR3 DNA stays, 30 bases, in frame from base 1. At the junction V is shortened by 8 bases and J by 3 bases, with 5 bases in between. Based on the germline V gene, the CDR1 and CDR2 sequences are SQVTM and ANQGSEA. The donors were a few dozen Caucasian individuals from Russia, aged 6 to 90 years, who were systemically healthy. Ten milliliters of peripheral blood were drawn from each donor into EDTA-treated Vacutainer tubes. PBMCs were isolated by Ficoll-Paque density-gradient centrifugation, with at least 6 million obtained per sample. Total RNA was extracted from PBMCs with Trizol reagent, with at least 6 micrograms obtained per sample. Naive CD45RAhigh/CD27high T cell percentages were measured by flow cytometry on a PBMC aliquot from every donor.

Library preparation used 5' RACE. Sequenced on an Illumina HiSeq 2500. The second PCR ran for about 6 to 11 cycles and used a J-beta primer mix along with a sample-barcoded 5' primer. A unique molecular identifier was introduced onto each TCR beta cDNA molecule by a template-switch 5' adaptor carrying 12 random nucleotides. Each sample yielded at least 2.5 million CDR3-containing paired-end reads. The Mint cDNA synthesis kit, primed by a TRBC-specific oligonucleotide, was used to synthesize first-strand cDNA from all RNA. Following uracil-DNA glycosylase treatment, a first 18-cycle PCR with universal primers M1SS and BC2_uni_R was performed on all cDNA. From the authors' description of their analysis: Normalization of each sample was performed by random selection of 1 million high-quality reads, each carrying a distinct molecular identifier. Reads sharing molecular identifiers were discarded rather than binned into consensus sequences. MiTCR, with a Q25 quality threshold and the strictest error-elimination algorithm, was used for CDR3 identification, clonotype clustering and error correction. Lower-bound total TCR beta diversity was estimated with a nonparametric unseen species model using Euler transformation. Using fastp trimming at Q25 and MiXCR clonotype assembly, TCRdb reanalyzed the public sequencing data and kept in-frame beta chains. Rows with a matching CDR3 protein are joined into one entry that keeps the most common DNA and genes. TCRdb's processing, not the authors' own work, is the source of the V and J calls. A total of more than 700,000 distinct CDR3 sequences appear in this sample, less than 60% of them only once. The top ten clonotypes cover around a sixth of the sample.

The receptor chain draws on TRBV29-1 and TRBJ2-1, with the D gene too uncertain to name. This receptor was taken from a man at least 80 years old in good health. The sequenced sample consisted of blood. The DNA reads as follows: TGCAGCTTCAGCTACAATGAGCAGTTCTTC. Its protein reads: CSFSYNEQFF.